One sample yielded the 17 T cell receptor beta chains listed below, sequenced in a study of identical twins. MiXCR, run by TCRdb on the 5' RACE reads, gives a single entry per CDR3 protein. The sample contains around 960,000 distinct CDR3 sequences, 12% of which appear only once. These data also formed part of another study, on yellow fever vaccine responses in identical twins.

The source material was PBMCs. Receptors originate from a woman between 18 and 29 years old in good health.

This clonotype has ten or more counts. This chain links TRBV9 with TRBJ2-1; 10 bases fit TRBD2. The CDR3 consists of 15 residues. The V gene end was trimmed by 2 bases and the J gene end by 4 bases; junction bases not matched to a gene: 3. The germline V gene has CDR1 SGDLS and CDR2 YYNGEE. DNA for the CDR3: TGTGCCAGCAGCGTTGAAGCGGGAGGGTACAATGAGCAGTTCTTC. Protein sequence: CASSVEAGGYNEQFF.

This sequence joins TRBV2 and TRBJ2-1; no clear D. CDR3 length: 14 amino acids. Germline-derived CDR1 and CDR2 are SNHLY and FYNNEI. V was pared by 2 bases and J by 5 bases, with 10 bases between. The CDR3 sequence is CASSEWARNNEQFF. Here the CDR3 DNA reads TGTGCCAGCAGTGAATGGGCTAGGAACAATGAGCAGTTCTTC.

This clonotype was observed many times. V is TRBV20-1 and J is TRBJ2-1; TRBD2 matches 8 bases. CDR3 length: 18 residues. CDR1 and CDR2 (germline): DFQATT, SNEGSKA (reference sequence). The ends lost 1 base at V and 5 bases at J; junction bases unmatched: 16. This CDR3 is CSARGVGASGSSHNEQFF. In nucleotides, the CDR3 is TGCAGTGCTAGAGGGGTTGGGGCCAGCGGGAGTTCCCACAATGAGCAGTTCTTC.

The V and J genes are TRBV11-2 and TRBJ2-2; 7 positions agree with TRBD1. This CDR3 contains 21 residues. V shed 7 bases, J shed 0 bases, and the junction held 23 bases outside the gene matches. Per the germline V gene, CDR1 is SGHAT and CDR2 is FQNNGV. Written as DNA, the CDR3 is TGTGCCAGCATCCTTGGGTTTGTTGCCCGGGACAGCGATTCGAACACCGGGGAGCTGTTTTTT. Translation: CASILGFVARDSDSNTGELFF.

This clonotype was counted many times. The CDR3 protein is CTAEEGNSGYTF. CDR3 nucleotides: TGCACCGCCGAGGAAGGGAACAGTGGCTACACCTTC. The chain joins TRBV29-1 to TRBJ1-2; no clear D gene. The CDR3 runs 12 residues. CDR1 and CDR2 from the germline V gene are SQVTM and ANQGSEA.

This clonotype has only a few counts. This chain connects TRBV15 to TRBJ2-2; D gene ambiguous. Germline V gives CDR1 LNHNV, CDR2 YYDKDF (reference sequence). This CDR3 is built from 10 residues. The V gene lost 11 bases and the J gene lost 6 bases, with 7 bases spanning the gap. The CDR3 DNA is TGTGCCCGCGTCCCCGGGGAGCTGTTTTTT. Residues: CARVPGELFF.

This clonotype was counted many times. V gene TRBV3-1 combines with J gene TRBJ2-1; 10 bases align to TRBD2. This CDR3 has 16 amino acids. Losses at the gene ends were 0 bases for V and 6 bases for J; bases not matched to a gene: 5. Per germline, CDR1 LGHDT and CDR2 YNNKEL (reference sequence). The CDR3 region has the DNA TGTGCCAGCAGCCAAGACCCTAGCGGGAGCCTCAATGAGCAGTTCTTC. It specifies CASSQDPSGSLNEQFF.

The V call is TRBV7-2, the J call TRBJ1-6, with TRBD1 as a possible D gene (5 bases). V shed 6 bases and J shed 0 bases, with 12 bases lying between them. There are 16 residues in the CDR3. CDR1 is SGHTA and CDR2 is FQGNSA in the germline V gene. The CDR3 protein is CASRPPGSSYNSPLHF. In DNA form, the CDR3 reads TGTGCCAGCAGGCCCCCAGGGAGCTCCTATAATTCACCCCTCCACTTT.

The chain employs TRBV6-2 or TRBV6-3 and TRBJ2-3; D possibly corresponds to TRBD2 (5 bases). Germline assignment: CDR1 MNHEY and CDR2 SVGEGT. The CDR3 runs 15 residues. V lost 6 bases to trimming and J lost 0 bases, with 13 bases between them. CDR3 sequence reads: CASSERTPSTDTQYF. The CDR3 DNA is TGTGCCAGCAGCGAAAGGACTCCCAGCACAGATACGCAGTATTTT.

The sample holds a few counts of this clonotype. The V gene is TRBV12-3 or TRBV12-4, the J gene TRBJ1-2; D remains ambiguous. CDR3 length: 14 amino acids. With 6 bases removed from V and 2 bases from J, the gap between germline ends came to 13 bases. This chain's CDR3 is CASSPDGVNYGYTF. The CDR3 nucleotides are TGTGCCAGCAGCCCCGACGGGGTAAACTATGGCTACACCTTC.

The chain carries TRBV5-1 and TRBJ1-1; no definite D call. CDR3 size: 14 residues. With 0 bases removed from V and 3 bases from J, the gap between germline ends came to 9 bases. Germline V lookup: CDR1 SGHRS, CDR2 YFSETQ. Here the CDR3 reads CASSLGEVYTEAFF. The CDR3 DNA reads TGCGCCAGCAGCTTGGGCGAGGTGTACACTGAAGCTTTCTTT.

The sample holds many counts of this clonotype. The chain couples TRBV12-3 or TRBV12-4 to TRBJ1-5, with TRBD1 as a possible D gene (6 bases). CDR3 length equals 13 residues. V lost 6 bases and J lost 9, with 15 bases in between. The CDR3 region has the DNA TGTGCCAGCAGCGGAACAGGGTACGGGCCCCAGCATTTT. This sequence encodes CASSGTGYGPQHF.

The genes are TRBV20-1 and TRBJ2-6, with 7 bases matching TRBD1. CDR1 is DFQATT and CDR2 is SNEGSKA in the germline V gene (reference sequence). The ends lost 0 bases at V and 2 bases at J; junction bases unmatched: 13. The CDR3 sequence is 19 residues long. CDR3 in amino acids: CSARDPLSGRGPGANVLTF. CDR3 in DNA: TGCAGTGCTAGAGATCCCCTGAGTGGAAGGGGGCCTGGGGCCAACGTCCTGACTTTC.

This clonotype was detected a few times. The V call is TRBV3-1, the J call TRBJ2-4; TRBD1 is a possible D gene (6 bases). The CDR3 has 17 residues. The V end was cut by 6 bases, the J end by 0 bases, with 18 bases between. Germline CDR1 reads LGHDT; CDR2 reads YNNKEL (reference sequence). The CDR3 loop is CASSSWGPRIAKNIQYF. The CDR3 DNA is TGTGCCAGCAGTTCCTGGGGGCCGAGGATAGCCAAAAACATTCAGTACTTC.

This clonotype occurred many times. The chain links TRBV11-1 to TRBJ1-2; possible D gene TRBD1, 5 bases. Germline assignment: CDR1 SGHAT and CDR2 FQDESV (reference sequence). The length of the CDR3 is 13 residues. Trimming pared 5 bases from V and 13 bases from J, leaving 20 bases between. The chain's CDR3 is CASSVGQARESTF. The DNA for the CDR3 is TGTGCCAGCAGCGTCGGACAAGCCCGGGAGTCCACCTTC.

The chain is built from TRBV12-3 or TRBV12-4 and TRBJ2-2; D not certain. The CDR3 has 15 residues. V was trimmed by 3 bases and J by 6 bases, leaving 14 bases between them. The CDR3 protein is CASSFPTRQAGELFF. The CDR3 DNA reads as TGTGCCAGCAGTTTTCCTACCCGCCAGGCCGGGGAGCTGTTTTTT.

V usage is TRBV7-9 and J usage is TRBJ2-4; 8 nucleotides align to TRBD2. Per germline, CDR1 SEHNR and CDR2 FQNEAQ (reference sequence). The CDR3 consists of 14 residues. Trimming at V came to 2 bases and at J to 8 bases, leaving 5 bases not matched to a gene. CDR3 DNA sequence: TGTGCCAGCAGCTTACGGGGGGGGTTGGACATTCAGTACTTC. Its protein product is CASSLRGGLDIQYF.